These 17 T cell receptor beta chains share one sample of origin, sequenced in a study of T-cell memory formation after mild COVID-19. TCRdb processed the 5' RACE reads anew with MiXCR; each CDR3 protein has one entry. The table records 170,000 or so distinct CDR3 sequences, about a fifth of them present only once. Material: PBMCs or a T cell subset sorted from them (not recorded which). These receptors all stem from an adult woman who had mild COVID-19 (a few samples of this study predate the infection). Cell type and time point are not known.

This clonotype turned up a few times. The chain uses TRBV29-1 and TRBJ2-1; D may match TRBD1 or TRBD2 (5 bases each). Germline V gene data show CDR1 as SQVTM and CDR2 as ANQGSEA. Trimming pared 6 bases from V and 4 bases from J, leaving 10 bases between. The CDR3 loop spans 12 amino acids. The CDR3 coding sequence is TGCAGCGTGGTTTGGGGGTACAATGAGCAGTTCTTC. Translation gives CSVVWGYNEQFF.

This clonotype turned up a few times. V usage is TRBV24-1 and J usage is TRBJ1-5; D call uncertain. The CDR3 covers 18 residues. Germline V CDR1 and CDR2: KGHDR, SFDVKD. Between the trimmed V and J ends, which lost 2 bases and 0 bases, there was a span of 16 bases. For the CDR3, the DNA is TGTGCCACCAGTGATTCATCTCCCCCGGGATATAGCAATCAGCCCCAGCATTTT. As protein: CATSDSSPPGYSNQPQHF.

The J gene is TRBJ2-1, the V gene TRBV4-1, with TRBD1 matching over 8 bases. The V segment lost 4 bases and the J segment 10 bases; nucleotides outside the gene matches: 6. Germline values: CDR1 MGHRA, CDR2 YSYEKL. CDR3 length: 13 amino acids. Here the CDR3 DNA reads TGCGCCAGCAGCCCCGGGACAGGCAGGGAGCAGTTCTTC. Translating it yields CASSPGTGREQFF.

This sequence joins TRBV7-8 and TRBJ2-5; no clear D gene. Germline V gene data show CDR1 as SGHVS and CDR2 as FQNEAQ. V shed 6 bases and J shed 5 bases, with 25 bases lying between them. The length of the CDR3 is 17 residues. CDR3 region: CASRFSTSAPPGETQYF. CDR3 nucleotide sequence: TGTGCCAGCAGATTCTCCACCTCGGCACCCCCTGGGGAGACCCAGTACTTC.

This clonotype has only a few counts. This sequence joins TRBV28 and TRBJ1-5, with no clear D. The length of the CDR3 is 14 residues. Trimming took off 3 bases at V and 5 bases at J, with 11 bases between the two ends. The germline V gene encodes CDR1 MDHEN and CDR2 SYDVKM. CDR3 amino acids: CASSFPDIHQPQHF. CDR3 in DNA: TGTGCCAGCAGTTTCCCCGACATACATCAGCCCCAGCATTTT.

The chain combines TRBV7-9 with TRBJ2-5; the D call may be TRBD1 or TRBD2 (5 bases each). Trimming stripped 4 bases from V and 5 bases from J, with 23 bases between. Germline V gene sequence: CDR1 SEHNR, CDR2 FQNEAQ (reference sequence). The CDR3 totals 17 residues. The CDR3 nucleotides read TGTGCCAGCAGCTCTAGAGGATACGGGACGCCCTATGAGACCCAGTACTTC. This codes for CASSSRGYGTPYETQYF.

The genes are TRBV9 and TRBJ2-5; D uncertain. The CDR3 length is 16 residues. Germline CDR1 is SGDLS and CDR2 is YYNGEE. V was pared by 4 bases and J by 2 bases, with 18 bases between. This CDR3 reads CASSPDTWRPQETQYF. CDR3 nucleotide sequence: TGTGCCAGCAGCCCCGACACGTGGCGGCCACAAGAGACCCAGTACTTC.

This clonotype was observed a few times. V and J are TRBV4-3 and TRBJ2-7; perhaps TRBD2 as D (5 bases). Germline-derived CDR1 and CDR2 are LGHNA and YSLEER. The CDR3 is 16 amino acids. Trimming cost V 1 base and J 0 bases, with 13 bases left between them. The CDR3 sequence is CASSQGWRAPSYEQYF. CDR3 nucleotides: TGCGCCAGCAGCCAAGGGTGGCGGGCCCCCTCCTACGAGCAGTACTTC.

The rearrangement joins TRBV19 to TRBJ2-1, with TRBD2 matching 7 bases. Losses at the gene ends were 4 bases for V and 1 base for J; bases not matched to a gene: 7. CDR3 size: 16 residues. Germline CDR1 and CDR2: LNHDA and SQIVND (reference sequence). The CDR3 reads CASSTLSGVSYNEQFF. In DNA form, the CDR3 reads TGTGCCAGTAGTACCTTAAGCGGGGTTTCCTACAATGAGCAGTTCTTC.

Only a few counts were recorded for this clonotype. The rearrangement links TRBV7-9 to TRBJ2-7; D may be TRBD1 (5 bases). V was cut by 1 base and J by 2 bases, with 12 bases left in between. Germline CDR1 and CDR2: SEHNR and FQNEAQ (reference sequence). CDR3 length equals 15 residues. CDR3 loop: CASSLGQGRAYEQYF. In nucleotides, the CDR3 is TGTGCCAGCAGCTTAGGGCAGGGAAGAGCCTACGAGCAGTACTTC.

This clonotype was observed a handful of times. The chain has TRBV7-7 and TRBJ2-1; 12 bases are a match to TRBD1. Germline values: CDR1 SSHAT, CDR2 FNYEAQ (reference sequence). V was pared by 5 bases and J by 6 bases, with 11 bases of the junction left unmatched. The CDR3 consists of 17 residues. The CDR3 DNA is TGTGCCAGCAGCCCCTATCACCGGGACAGGGGGCTCAATGAGCAGTTCTTC. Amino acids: CASSPYHRDRGLNEQFF.

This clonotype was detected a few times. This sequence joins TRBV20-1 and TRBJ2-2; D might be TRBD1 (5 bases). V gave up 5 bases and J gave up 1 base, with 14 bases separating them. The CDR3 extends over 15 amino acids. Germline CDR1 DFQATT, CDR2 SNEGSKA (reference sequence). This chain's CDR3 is CSALRSQENTGELFF. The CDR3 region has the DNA TGCAGTGCTCTCCGTTCACAGGAGAACACCGGGGAGCTGTTTTTT.

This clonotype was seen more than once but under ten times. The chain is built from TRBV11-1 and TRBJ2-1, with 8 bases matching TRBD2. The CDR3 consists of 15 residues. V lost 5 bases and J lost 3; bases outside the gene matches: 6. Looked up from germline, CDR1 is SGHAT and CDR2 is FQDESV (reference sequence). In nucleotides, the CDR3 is TGTGCCAGCAGCGATAGCGGGATGGACTACAATGAGCAGTTCTTC. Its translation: CASSDSGMDYNEQFF.

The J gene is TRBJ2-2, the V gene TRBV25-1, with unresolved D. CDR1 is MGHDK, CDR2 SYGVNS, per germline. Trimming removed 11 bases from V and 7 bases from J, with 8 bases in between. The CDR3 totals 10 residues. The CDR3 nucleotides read TGTGCCCTCCAGGTCGGGGAGCTGTTTTTT. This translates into CALQVGELFF.

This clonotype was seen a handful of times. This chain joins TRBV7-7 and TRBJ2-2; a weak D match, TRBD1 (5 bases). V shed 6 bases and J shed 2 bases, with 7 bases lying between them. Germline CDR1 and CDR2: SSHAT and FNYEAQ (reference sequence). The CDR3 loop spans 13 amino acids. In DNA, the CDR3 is TGTGCCAGCAGGGACATAAACACCGGGGAGCTGTTTTTT. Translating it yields CASRDINTGELFF. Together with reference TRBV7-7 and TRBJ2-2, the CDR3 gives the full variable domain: GAGVSQSPRYKVTKRGQDVTLRCDPISSHATLYWYQQALGQGPEFLTYFNYEAQPDKSGLPSDRFSAERPEGSISTLTIQRTEQRDSAMYRCASRDINTGELFFGEGSRLTVL.

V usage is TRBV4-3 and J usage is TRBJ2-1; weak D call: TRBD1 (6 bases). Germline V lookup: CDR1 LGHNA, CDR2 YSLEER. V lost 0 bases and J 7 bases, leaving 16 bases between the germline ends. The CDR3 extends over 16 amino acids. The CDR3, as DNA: TGCGCCAGCAGCCAAGATGGGGCAGGGGCCTGGAATGAGCAGTTCTTC. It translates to CASSQDGAGAWNEQFF.

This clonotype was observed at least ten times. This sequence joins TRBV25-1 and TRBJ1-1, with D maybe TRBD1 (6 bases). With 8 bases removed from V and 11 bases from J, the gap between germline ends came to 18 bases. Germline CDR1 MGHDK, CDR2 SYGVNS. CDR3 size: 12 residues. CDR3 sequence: CASGGTSSGAFF. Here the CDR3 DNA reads TGTGCCAGCGGAGGGACATCTTCGGGGGCTTTCTTT.